A selection of T cell receptor beta chains follows, all from one sample in a study of beta chain features in type 1 diabetes. The table came from immunoSEQ multiplex PCR; TCRdb's copy has only in-frame clones and leaves some out. The sample contains more than 110,000 clones, less than 8.5% of which appear only once. Sequencing input: central memory CD4+ T cells from blood. These receptors were obtained from a woman aged 25 to 39 in good health. Each CDR3 is given with its conserved first and last residue. The order of the fields is V gene, CDR3 protein.

TRBV5-1 | CASSLGSSGYNNEQFF
TRBV7-2 | CASSLRSGDGQPQHF
TRBV6-1 | CASKWLAGGTNEQFF
TRBV27 | CASSRGTGPGNTIYF
TRBV7-2 | CASSLQGSSYEQYF
TRBV28 | CASSPRMTSVNTGELFF
TRBV4-2 | CASSQTGKNIQYF
TRBV7-6 | CASSHGGASDTQYF
TRBV25-1 | CASKDPRTRTDTQYF
TRBV10-3 | CAISEGGTEAFF
TRBV5-1 | CASSLEGTANEKLFF
TRBV4-1 | CASSLDAHTGTDTQYF
TRBV18 | CASSELTSGANVLTF
TRBV7-2 | CASSLGTSRAYEQYF
TRBV18 | CASSPGQGNDGYTF
TRBV28 | CASRRDRQRGEQFF
TRBV19 | CASIGGAGSSYNEQFF
TRBV9 | CASSVALQISTGELFF
TRBV5-1 | CASSSTGTEQFF
TRBV6-1 | CASSEPDSNQPQHF
TRBV29-1 | CSVVSQGAAGSNQPQHF
TRBV11-2 | CASSFLSGGGRSDTQYF
TRBV6-6 | CASLGQGGYSNQPQHF
TRBV28 | CASSLAGAVRHTGELFF
TRBV6-5 | CASTIRPGQGEEQYF
TRBV6-1 | CASSETTGQNSPLHF
TRBV5-4 | CASSLPGLAPQETQYF
TRBV4-3 | CASSVTTGGTNEKLFF
TRBV5-1 | CASSLGAAYSYEQYF
TRBV14 | CASSPQYSGNTIYF
TRBV7-9 | CASSLGAKETQYF
TRBV28 | CASSSPNRHSGNTIYF
TRBV6-6 | CASSPTGLAGRYEQYF
TRBV15 | CATSKDRGGYEQYF
TRBV2 | CASGGGEYEQYF
TRBV19 | CASSISRQADTQYF
TRBV5-1 | CASSLVPDRVDTGELFF